The present TCR beta chain was sequenced within a study of identical twins. Per the germline V gene, CDR1 is GTSNPN and CDR2 is SVGIG (reference sequence). The CDR3 contains 16 residues. Between the trimmed V and J ends, which lost 1 base and 5 bases, there was a span of 17 bases. MiXCR was run by TCRdb on the 5' RACE reads, yielding one entry per CDR3 protein. The profile shows 400,000 to 650,000 distinct CDR3 sequences, under 25% of them singletons. The same data also went into a second study, on T cells expressing NK-cell markers.

The specimen sequenced was CD4+ T cells sorted from blood. The source is a woman aged 18-29 years in good health. The chain uses TRBV30 and TRBJ1-4, with D unclear. CDR3: CAWSDGRRRVNEKLFF. For the CDR3, the DNA is TGTGCCTGGAGTGACGGGAGAAGGAGGGTAAATGAAAAACTGTTTTTT.